The source of this T cell receptor beta chain is a study of blood T cell repertoires in COVID-19. Across the study: Acute-phase and convalescent COVID-19 samples originated in the United States, Italy and Spain. PBMCs, B-cell-depleted T cells, or T cells were the source of the cDNA or gDNA that made up the material.

Methods used by the authors: Estimated nucleated cell counts came from reference gene primer amplification. The method was immunoSEQ multiplex PCR; TCRdb's version includes in-frame clones alone and lacks a portion of them. The V and J calls and clone size are taken from that table; D and trimming were inferred from the DNA. The data hold 45,000 to 50,000 clones, with 75% to 85% observed a single time. CDR1 is MDHEN, CDR2 SYDVKM, per germline. The CDR3 loop spans 13 amino acids. The V and J ends lost 6 bases and 4 bases, in that order; junction bases with no gene match: 2. The V gene is TRBV28, the J gene TRBJ2-2; 7 bases match TRBD1. Sequenced material: peripheral blood. This receptor was identified in a man aged 80 or over in a cohort sampled during active COVID-19. DNA for the CDR3: TGTGCCAGCAGGTCAGGGGGCACCGGGGAGCTGTTTTTT. Amino acid sequence: CASRSGGTGELFF.